The next 3 T cell receptor beta chains were all read from a single sample in a study of CD4 T cells in relation to SARS-CoV-2 and coronaviruses (dated by TCRdb to the early 2020s). The method was the immunoSEQ multiplex PCR assay. TCRdb carries this immuneACCESS record with in-frame sequences only. Its versions omit some clonotypes, under half of them owing to an unresolved V gene in the studies checked, with the rest unexplained. In all, the sample holds about 60,000 clones, and roughly nine tenths of those were seen once. The leading ten clones occupy around 0.43% of the sample. What was sequenced was naive CD4+ T cells from PBMCs. The cell subset or site label, read with the paper, signifies: naive CD4+ T cells isolated by negative enrichment. These receptors were collected from an adult with COVID-19.

The V call is TRBV6-4, the J call TRBJ2-3, with TRBD1 matching 7 bases. The germline gives CDR1 MRHNA, CDR2 SNTAGT. The V segment lost 0 bases and the J segment 4 bases; nucleotides outside the gene matches: 1. The CDR3 is 14 residues long. The CDR3 coding sequence is TGTGCCAGCAGTGACTCGACAGGGCCAGATACGCAGTATTTT. This gives the protein CASSDSTGPDTQYF.

The V call is TRBV15, the J call TRBJ2-2; the match to TRBD2 covers 7 bases. This CDR3 is 14 amino acids long. V shed 11 bases, J shed 0 bases, and the junction held 6 bases outside the gene matches. CDR1 and CDR2 from the germline V gene are LNHNV and YYDKDF (reference sequence). The CDR3 spells CAAGSGTNTGELFF. The CDR3 DNA reads as TGTGCCGCCGGAAGCGGGACGAACACCGGGGAGCTGTTTTTT. Complete variable domain (other parts from reference TRBV15 and TRBJ2-2): DAMVIQNPRYQVTQFGKPVTLSCSQTLNHNVMYWYQQKSSQAPKLLFHYYDKDFNNEADTPDNFQSRRPNTSFCFLDIRSPGLGDTAMYLCAAGSGTNTGELFFGEGSRLTVL.

This clone showed up just once. The chain employs TRBV5-6 and TRBJ2-1; D possibly corresponds to TRBD1 (6 bases). Germline assignment: CDR1 SGHDT and CDR2 YYEEEE. The CDR3 has 17 amino acids. The V end lost 1 base, the J end lost 2 bases, and 16 bases lay between the germline ends. In nucleotides, the CDR3 is TGTGCCAGCAGCTTGACACAGGGAAGTTACCCCTACAATGAGCAGTTCTTC. It codes for CASSLTQGSYPYNEQFF. Full variable domain (remainder filled in from reference TRBV5-6 and TRBJ2-1): DAGVTQSPTHLIKTRGQQVTLRCSPKSGHDTVSWYQQALGQGPQFIFQYYEEEERQRGNFPDRFSGHQFPNYSSELNVNALLLGDSALYLCASSLTQGSYPYNEQFFGPGTRLTVL.